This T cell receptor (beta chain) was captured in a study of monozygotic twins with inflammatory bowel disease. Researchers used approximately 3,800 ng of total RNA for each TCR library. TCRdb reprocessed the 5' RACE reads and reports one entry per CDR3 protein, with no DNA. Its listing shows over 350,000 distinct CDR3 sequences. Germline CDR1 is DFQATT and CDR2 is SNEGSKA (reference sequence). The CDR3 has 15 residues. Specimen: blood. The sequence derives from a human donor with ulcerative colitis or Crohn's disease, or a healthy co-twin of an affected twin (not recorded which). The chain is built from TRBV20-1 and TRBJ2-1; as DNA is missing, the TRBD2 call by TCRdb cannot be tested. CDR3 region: CSARDPGGDYNEQFF.